The sequence of this T cell receptor beta chain was determined in a study of early T cells in non-severe SARS-CoV-2 infection. Per germline, CDR1 MGHRA and CDR2 YSYEKL. The V end was cut by 1 base, the J end by 5 bases, with 20 bases between. The CDR3 has 17 residues. Each single cDNA molecule received a unique molecular identifier. TCRdb itself ran the 5' RACE reads through MiXCR, one entry per CDR3 protein. This sample carries roughly 70,000 distinct CDR3 sequences, 20% to 25% of them seen once, and the ten largest clones take 15% to 20%. This chain joins TRBV4-1 and TRBJ2-5, with D perhaps TRBD2 (7 bases). This sample comprised whole blood, obtained at baseline. The sequence was obtained from an adult who was a healthcare worker with PCR-confirmed SARS-CoV-2 infection or an uninfected control (not recorded which). The CDR3 nucleotides read TGCGCCAGCAGCCAAGCGCGAGACGGGGGGCCCAGCGAGACCCAGTACTTC. Its translation is CASSQARDGGPSETQYF.